The next 26 T cell receptor beta chains were all read from a single sample in a study of neoadjuvant nivolumab and ipilimumab in lung cancer. Profiled with immunoSEQ multiplex PCR; TCRdb holds only in-frame clones, not every one. This sample has 10,000 to 15,000 clones, with approximately 68% found just once. The sample here was peripheral blood, taken after neoadjuvant nivolumab, alone or with ipilimumab, at or shortly before surgery. The receptors derive from an adult with non-small cell lung cancer.

The table lists this clone with a few counts. The chain joins TRBV9 to TRBJ1-1, with TRBD1 matching 8 bases. The J segment lost 8 bases and the V segment lost 3 bases, leaving 6 bases of the junction unmatched. Germline V gene lookup returns CDR1 SGDLS and CDR2 YYNGEE. The CDR3 sequence is 13 residues long. Here the CDR3 reads CASSALWDREAFF. In DNA, the CDR3 is TGTGCCAGCAGCGCTCTGTGGGACAGGGAAGCTTTCTTT. Using reference TRBV9 and TRBJ1-1 for the parts outside the CDR3, the full variable domain is DSGVTQTPKHLITATGQRVTLRCSPRSGDLSVYWYQQSLDQGLQFLIQYYNGEERAKGNILERFSAQQFPDLHSELNLSSLELGDSALYFCASSALWDREAFFGQGTRLTVV.

This chain connects TRBV18 to TRBJ2-3; TRBD1 aligns across 7 bases. The V segment lost 0 bases and the J segment 3 bases; nucleotides outside the gene matches: 6. The germline V gene has CDR1 KGHSH and CDR2 LQKENI. There are 16 residues in the CDR3. The CDR3 spells CASSPPGYRGTDTQYF. DNA of the CDR3: TGTGCCAGCTCACCACCGGGATACAGGGGAACAGATACGCAGTATTTT.

This clone has only a few counts. Within the sample, other DNA sequences also encode this same CDR3. This rearrangement joins TRBV18 to TRBJ2-3, with a tentative D call TRBD2 (5 bases). Trimming cost V 3 bases and J 4 bases, with 14 bases left between them. This CDR3 comprises 15 residues. The germline V gene encodes CDR1 KGHSH and CDR2 LQKENI. In DNA, the CDR3 is TGTGCCAGCTCACCGTTGGGAAATAGCGCAGATACGCAGTATTTT. This encodes CASSPLGNSADTQYF.

This clone was detected once. J is TRBJ2-7 and V is TRBV18; 10 bases line up with TRBD1. The germline gives CDR1 KGHSH, CDR2 LQKENI. The trim removed 3 bases at V and 7 bases at J, leaving 9 bases unmatched. The CDR3 consists of 15 residues. The CDR3 DNA sequence: TGTGCCAGCTCACCCCCTGTAGGACAGGGGGGGGAGCAGTACTTC. Translating gives CASSPPVGQGGEQYF. The full variable domain, rest sourced from reference TRBV18 and TRBJ2-7, is NAGVMQNPRHLVRRRGQEARLRCSPMKGHSHVYWYRQLPEEGLKFMVYLQKENIIDESGMPKERFSAEFPKEGPSILRIQQVVRGDSAAYFCASSPPVGQGGEQYFGPGTRLTVT.

The chain is built from TRBV30 and TRBJ1-1, with no clear D. V gave up 4 bases and J gave up 5 bases, with 17 bases separating them. This CDR3 is built from 14 residues. Germline CDR1 reads GTSNPN; CDR2 reads SVGIG (reference sequence). CDR3 in amino acids: CAWTLTDGSTEAFF. The CDR3 nucleotides read TGTGCCTGGACCTTAACGGACGGATCTACTGAAGCTTTCTTT. The full variable domain, with the rest looked up from reference TRBV30 and TRBJ1-1, is SQTIHQWPATLVQPVGSPLSLECTVEGTSNPNLYWYRQAAGRGLQLLFYSVGIGQISSEVPQNLSASRPQDRQFILSSKKLLLSDSGFYLCAWTLTDGSTEAFFGQGTRLTVV.

J is TRBJ1-1 and V is TRBV30, with 7 nucleotides matching TRBD1. Germline V gene sequence: CDR1 GTSNPN, CDR2 SVGIG (reference sequence). The length of the CDR3 is 15 residues. J lost 0 bases, V lost 6 bases, and 10 bases had no gene match. The CDR3 here is CACSSGGSMNTEAFF. CDR3 in DNA: TGTGCCTGCAGCTCAGGGGGATCGATGAACACTGAAGCTTTCTTT.

The rearrangement links TRBV6-1 to TRBJ1-2; D is undetermined. Trimming took 3 bases from V and 2 from J, leaving 10 bases between them. Germline loops: CDR1 MNHNS, CDR2 SASEGT. This CDR3 has 14 amino acids. The CDR3 sequence: CASSEQLLNYGYTF. Here the CDR3 DNA reads TGTGCCAGCAGTGAGCAGCTGTTAAACTATGGCTACACCTTC.

This chain joins TRBV18 and TRBJ2-1; 13 bases match TRBD2. Germline-derived CDR1 and CDR2 are KGHSH and LQKENI. The CDR3 has 15 residues. Losses at the gene ends were 1 base for V and 7 bases for J; bases not matched to a gene: 1. For the CDR3, the DNA is TGTGCCAGCTCACCACGGACTAGCGGGAGAAATGAGCAGTTCTTC. This gives the protein CASSPRTSGRNEQFF.

V usage is TRBV5-1 and J usage is TRBJ2-7; TRBD1 matches 7 bases. The CDR3 contains 15 residues. After removal of 4 bases from V and 6 bases from J, the junction contained 13 bases not matched to a gene. The germline CDR1 and CDR2 sequences are SGHRS and YFSETQ. The CDR3 DNA is TGCGCCAGCAGCGTAGAAGACAGGGCCTATACCGAGCAGTACTTC. The encoded protein is CASSVEDRAYTEQYF.

CDR3 loop: CASSQTGTNSNQPQHF. The DNA of the CDR3 is TGTGCCAGCTCCCAGACAGGAACGAATAGCAATCAGCCCCAGCATTTT. The chain carries TRBV18 and TRBJ1-5; TRBD1 might be the D (6 bases). Trimming shortened V by 6 bases and J by 0 bases, and 15 bases separated the two germline ends. The CDR3 loop spans 16 amino acids. Germline values: CDR1 KGHSH, CDR2 LQKENI.

V gene TRBV11-3 combines with J gene TRBJ1-1, with D possibly being TRBD1 (6 bases). Trimming took off 6 bases at V and 10 bases at J, with 21 bases between the two ends. This CDR3 contains 14 residues. Per germline, CDR1 SGHNT and CDR2 YENEEA. The CDR3 nucleotides read TGTGCCAGCAGGAAGGGGACGGGGGCGGCTGGAGCTTTCTTT. The encoded protein is CASRKGTGAAGAFF.

Regarding this clone: Sequence at one end of the junction differs from germline and may be a read error. The V gene is TRBV6-5, the J gene TRBJ2-1; TRBD2 is a possible D gene (5 bases). The CDR3 spans 13 residues. Looked up from germline, CDR1 is MNHEY and CDR2 is SVGAGI. Here the CDR3 reads CASRRASNNEQFF. CDR3 DNA: TGTGCCTCCCGGCGGGCCTCCAACAATGAGCAGTTCTTC.

This sequence joins TRBV7-9 and TRBJ2-7, with D hard to call. The V gene's germline CDR1 is SEHNR and CDR2 FQNEAQ (reference sequence). CDR3 length: 17 amino acids. Trimming shortened V by 3 bases and J by 1 base, and 19 bases separated the two germline ends. Here the CDR3 DNA reads TGTGCCAGCAGCTTCTCCACCGCGGTCCTACCGTCCTACGAGCAGTACTTC. It is translated as CASSFSTAVLPSYEQYF. Variable domain in full (rest from reference TRBV7-9 and TRBJ2-7): DTGVSQNPRHKITKRGQNVTFRCDPISEHNRLYWYRQTLGQGPEFLTYFQNEAQLEKSRLLSDRFSAERPKGSFSTLEIQRTEQGDSAMYLCASSFSTAVLPSYEQYFGPGTRLTVT.

The chain links TRBV5-1 to TRBJ2-1, with D possibly TRBD2 on 6 matching bases. This CDR3 region has 15 residues. Germline V gives CDR1 SGHRS, CDR2 YFSETQ. The V end was cut by 9 bases, the J end by 0 bases, with 16 bases between. For the CDR3, the DNA is TGCGCCACCACTCTTGGGGGGACCTCCTACAATGAGCAGTTCTTC. Translated: CATTLGGTSYNEQFF.

The chain is built from TRBV5-4 and TRBJ1-1, with 11 bases that match TRBD1. The CDR3 is made up of 15 amino acids. Trimming took 4 bases from V and 8 from J; bases not matched to a gene: 10. Germline V gene sequence: CDR1 SGHNT, CDR2 YYREEE (reference sequence). The CDR3 here is CASSIGQGAIIEAFF. The CDR3 coding sequence is TGTGCCAGCAGCATAGGACAGGGGGCGATCATAGAAGCTTTCTTT.

This sequence joins TRBV7-9 and TRBJ2-3, with D tentatively TRBD2 (5 bases). The germline gives CDR1 SEHNR, CDR2 FQNEAQ (reference sequence). Trimming shortened V by 10 bases and J by 0 bases, and 17 bases separated the two germline ends. CDR3 length: 15 residues. The CDR3 coding sequence is TGTGCCACCGAAAACGAGGGCGGGAGCACAGATACGCAGTATTTT. Translated: CATENEGGSTDTQYF.

The chain is built from TRBV5-1 and TRBJ2-5, with D hard to call. Germline lookup yields CDR1 SGHRS and CDR2 YFSETQ. V gave up 1 base and J gave up 4 bases, with 8 bases separating them. There are 13 residues in the CDR3. In DNA, the CDR3 is TGCGCCAGCAGCTTGACTTCCCGAGAGACCCAGTACTTC. Its translation is CASSLTSRETQYF. Complete variable domain (other parts from reference TRBV5-1 and TRBJ2-5): KAGVTQTPRYLIKTRGQQVTLSCSPISGHRSVSWYQQTPGQGLQFLFEYFSETQRNKGNFPGRFSGRQFSNSRSEMNVSTLELGDSALYLCASSLTSRETQYFGPGTRLLVL.

The CDR3 here is CSFLRLAGDNEQFF. DNA for the CDR3: TGCAGCTTCCTGAGACTAGCGGGAGACAATGAGCAGTTCTTC. The V gene is TRBV29-1, the J gene TRBJ2-1; 12 bases line up with TRBD2. The CDR3 loop spans 14 amino acids. Germline assignment: CDR1 SQVTM and CDR2 ANQGSEA. With 8 bases clipped from V and 5 bases from J, the junction kept 7 bases outside the gene matches.

The gene calls are TRBV7-2 and TRBJ1-2, with D possibly being TRBD1 (5 bases). The V end lost 5 bases, the J end lost 7 bases, and 23 bases lay between the germline ends. This CDR3 has 16 amino acids. Germline CDR1 and CDR2: SGHTA and FQGNSA. CDR3 DNA sequence: TGTGCCAGCAGCGGTCGGTGGCAGGGCCTTAGGAGTGGCTACACCTTC. Protein sequence: CASSGRWQGLRSGYTF.

The rearrangement links TRBV2 to TRBJ1-5, with a weak D call TRBD1 (5 bases). Trimming took off 2 bases at V and 3 bases at J, with 11 bases between the two ends. CDR3 length: 15 amino acids. The germline V gene encodes CDR1 SNHLY and CDR2 FYNNEI. CDR3 in DNA: TGTGCCAGCAGTGAAAGGGACGGAGACAATCAGCCCCAGCATTTT. Translating gives CASSERDGDNQPQHF.

The sample holds one count of this clone. The chain uses TRBV5-6 and TRBJ1-5; 8 positions match TRBD1. This CDR3 contains 17 residues. Germline-derived CDR1 and CDR2 are SGHDT and YYEEEE. V lost 0 bases to trimming and J lost 6 bases; unmatched junction nucleotides: 11. As DNA, the CDR3 is TGTGCCAGCAGCTTGGGAGGCCAGGGGGCGTGGGGTCAGCCCCAGCATTTT. Residues: CASSLGGQGAWGQPQHF.

The chain uses TRBV5-1 and TRBJ2-1, with 9 bases fitting TRBD1. Trimming removed 4 bases from V and 6 bases from J; junction bases left unmatched: 8. CDR1 is SGHRS and CDR2 is YFSETQ in the germline V gene. The CDR3 is 15 residues long. The CDR3 DNA sequence: TGCGCCAGCAGCCCCGGGACAGGGTCCCTCAATGAGCAGTTCTTC. It translates to CASSPGTGSLNEQFF.

This rearrangement joins TRBV27 to TRBJ2-6, with D perhaps being TRBD1 or TRBD2 (5 bases each). CDR3 length equals 15 residues. V lost 5 bases to trimming and J lost 2 bases, with 10 bases between them. The V gene's germline CDR1 is MNHEY and CDR2 SMNVEV (reference sequence). The DNA of the CDR3 is TGTGCCAGCAGTGAGAGGGGAGCTGGGGCCAACGTCCTGACTTTC. As protein: CASSERGAGANVLTF.

The chain combines TRBV6-5 with TRBJ2-6; D gene ambiguous. V was pared by 5 bases and J by 4 bases, with 6 bases between. CDR3 length: 13 residues. Germline values: CDR1 MNHEY, CDR2 SVGAGI. The CDR3 reads CASSPLGANVLTF. The CDR3 DNA reads as TGTGCCAGCAGTCCGCTGGGGGCCAACGTCCTGACTTTC.

The chain couples TRBV7-9 to TRBJ1-1; the match to TRBD1 covers 8 bases. Germline V lookup: CDR1 SEHNR, CDR2 FQNEAQ (reference sequence). The ends lost 3 bases at V and 4 bases at J; junction bases unmatched: 4. This CDR3 has 14 amino acids. CDR3 amino acids: CASSFDRGGTEAFF. CDR3 coding DNA: TGTGCCAGCAGCTTCGACAGGGGCGGCACTGAAGCTTTCTTT.

The chain is built from TRBV11-2 and TRBJ2-7; TRBD2 might be the D (6 bases). Germline lookup yields CDR1 SGHAT and CDR2 FQNNGV. With 2 bases removed from V and 6 bases from J, the gap between germline ends came to 11 bases. This CDR3 contains 13 residues. Here the CDR3 reads CASSLRLRGEQYF. In DNA form, the CDR3 reads TGTGCCAGCAGCTTAAGGCTGCGGGGCGAGCAGTACTTC.